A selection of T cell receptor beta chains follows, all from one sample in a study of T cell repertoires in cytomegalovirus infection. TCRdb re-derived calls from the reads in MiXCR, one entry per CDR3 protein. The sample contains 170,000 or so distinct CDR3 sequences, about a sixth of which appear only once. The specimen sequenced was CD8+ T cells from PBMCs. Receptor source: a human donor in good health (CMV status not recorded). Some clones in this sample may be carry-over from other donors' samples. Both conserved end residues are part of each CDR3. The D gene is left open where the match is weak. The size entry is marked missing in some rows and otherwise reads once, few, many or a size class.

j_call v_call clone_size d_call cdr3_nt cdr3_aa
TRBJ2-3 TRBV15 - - TGTGCCACCAGCAGAGATAAGCGGCGGGTCACAGATACGCAGTATTTT CATSRDKRRVTDTQYF
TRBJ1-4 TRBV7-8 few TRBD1 TGTGCCAGCAGCTTCGGGACAGAGGAGGAAAAACTGTTTTTT CASSFGTEEEKLFF
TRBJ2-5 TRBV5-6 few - TGTGCCAGCAGCTTGGGGGGAAACTGGAAGACCCAGTACTTC CASSLGGNWKTQYF
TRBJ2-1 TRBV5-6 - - TGTGCCAGCAGCTCGACAGGATCCCGGAATGAGCAGTTCTTC CASSSTGSRNEQFF
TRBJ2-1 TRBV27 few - TGTGCCAGCAGTACACGATTCAGGGTCCTAAATGAGCAGTTCTTC CASSTRFRVLNEQFF
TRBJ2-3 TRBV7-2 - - TGTGCCAGCAGCTTAGTGGGCGAGACTAGCACAGATACGCAGTATTTT CASSLVGETSTDTQYF
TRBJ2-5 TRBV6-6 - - TGTGCCAGCAGAACTATTGAAGAGACCCAGTACTTC CASRTIEETQYF
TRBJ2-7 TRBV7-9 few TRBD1 TGTGCCAGCAGGGGACAGGGGAGAGAGCAGTACTTC CASRGQGREQYF
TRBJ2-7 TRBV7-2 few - TGTGCCAGCAGCTTAACCCTCCGAGGCAGCCGCTACGAGCAGTACTTC CASSLTLRGSRYEQYF
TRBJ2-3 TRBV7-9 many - TGTGCCAGCAGCCCTGGGACAGATACGCAGTATTTT CASSPGTDTQYF
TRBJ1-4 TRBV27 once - TGTGCCAGCAGTCTCTCATCGGGCAGGGAGGGCGAAAAACTGTTTTTT CASSLSSGREGEKLFF
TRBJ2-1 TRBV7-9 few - TGTGCCAGCAGCCTTCCTCGACAGGACAATGAGCAGTTCTTC CASSLPRQDNEQFF
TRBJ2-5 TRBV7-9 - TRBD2 TGTGCCAGCAGCTCAAAGACTAGCGGAGAGACCCAGTACTTC CASSSKTSGETQYF
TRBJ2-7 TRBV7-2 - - TGTGCCAGCAGCATCCGACAGTCCTACGAGCAGTACTTC CASSIRQSYEQYF